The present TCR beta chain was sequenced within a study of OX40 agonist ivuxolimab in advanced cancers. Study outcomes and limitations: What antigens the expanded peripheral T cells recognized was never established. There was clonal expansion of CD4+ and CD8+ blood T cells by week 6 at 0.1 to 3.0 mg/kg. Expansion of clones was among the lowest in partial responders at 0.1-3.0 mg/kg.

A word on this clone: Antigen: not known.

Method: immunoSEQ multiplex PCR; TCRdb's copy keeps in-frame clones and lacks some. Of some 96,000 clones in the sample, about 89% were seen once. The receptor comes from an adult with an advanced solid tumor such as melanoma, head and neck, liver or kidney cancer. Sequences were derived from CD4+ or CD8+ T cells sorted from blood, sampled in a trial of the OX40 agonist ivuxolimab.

CDR3 loop: CASSQSFLGNYNEQFF. For the CDR3, the DNA is TGCGCCAGCAGCCAATCTTTCTTAGGGAACTACAATGAGCAGTTCTTC. V and J are TRBV4-1 and TRBJ2-1; no firm D call. Germline CDR1 and CDR2: MGHRA and YSYEKL. The CDR3 length is 16 residues. V was pared by 2 bases and J by 3 bases, with 14 bases between.